These T cell receptor beta chains were read from a single sample in a study of CD8+ T cells in alopecia areata. Assay: immunoSEQ multiplex PCR; the TCRdb copy retains only in-frame clones and omits some. The sample yields fewer than 350,000 clones, 58% seen once. The sample here was CD4+ T cells sorted from blood, taken at week 24, from a patient treated with tofacitinib. Every receptor here comes from a human donor with alopecia areata. Both conserved end residues are part of each CDR3. The D gene is left open where the match is weak. Only some rows state a clone size, as once, few, many or a class for expanded clones.

>-|TRBD2|TRBV2|TRBJ2-3|12
CASATSGDTQYF
TGTGCCAGCGCGACTAGCGGGGATACGCAGTATTTT
>-|-|TRBV6-5|TRBJ1-1|15
CASSYRQGANTEAFF
TGTGCCAGCAGTTACAGGCAGGGAGCGAACACTGAAGCTTTCTTT
>-|-|TRBV30|TRBJ1-1|14
CAWNNYGVNTEAFF
TGTGCCTGGAACAACTATGGGGTGAACACTGAAGCTTTCTTT
>few|TRBD1|TRBV5-1|TRBJ1-1|15
CASSLLGQGNEGAFF
TGCGCCAGCAGCCTACTAGGACAGGGTAACGAGGGAGCTTTCTTT
>-|-|TRBV7-2|TRBJ2-3|17
CASSLAARGSGADTQYF
TGTGCCAGCAGCTTAGCGGCTCGGGGCTCGGGAGCAGATACGCAGTATTTT
>-|-|TRBV6-5|TRBJ1-3|16
CASSYSGVLSGNTIYF
TGTGCCAGCAGTTACTCGGGGGTCCTCTCTGGAAACACCATATATTTT
>-|-|TRBV7-8|TRBJ2-3|13
CASSFPQGDTQYF
TGTGCCAGCAGCTTCCCGCAAGGAGATACGCAGTATTTT
>-|TRBD1|TRBV30|TRBJ1-2|14
CAWRLTGGLRDYTF
TGTGCCTGGAGACTGACAGGGGGCCTCCGGGACTACACCTTC
>-|TRBD1|TRBV9|TRBJ1-2|16
CASSRDRGLAGYGYTF
TGTGCCAGCAGCCGGGACAGGGGGTTGGCAGGCTATGGCTACACCTTC
>-|TRBD1|TRBV15|TRBJ2-7|15
CATSRGARGPYEQYF
TGTGCCACCAGCAGAGGGGCCAGGGGGCCCTACGAGCAGTACTTC
>few|TRBD2|TRBV29-1|TRBJ2-1|14
CSVELAGSYNEQFF
TGCAGCGTTGAACTAGCGGGGTCCTACAATGAGCAGTTCTTC
>few|-|TRBV28|TRBJ2-2|13
CASTERSAGELFF
TGTGCCAGCACGGAAAGGTCAGCCGGGGAGCTGTTTTTT
>-|-|TRBV5-1|TRBJ2-7|14
CASSLSTSSYEQYF
TGCGCCAGCAGCTTGTCAACTAGCTCCTACGAGCAGTACTTC
>-|-|TRBV30|TRBJ1-2|12
CAWVIGGYGYTF
TGTGCCTGGGTTATTGGGGGATATGGCTACACCTTC
>-|-|TRBV30|TRBJ2-7|13
CAWSEARVSKQYF
TGTGCCTGGAGTGAGGCCAGGGTCTCCAAGCAGTACTTC
>-|TRBD1|TRBV7-8|TRBJ1-1|13
CASSFDRGNEAFF
TGTGCCAGCAGTTTTGACAGGGGGAATGAAGCTTTCTTT
>-|-|TRBV14|TRBJ1-1|12
CASSLTRLGAFF
TGTGCCAGCAGCCTGACCCGCCTCGGGGCTTTCTTT
>-|-|TRBV6-5|TRBJ1-3|12
CASSNSGNTIYF
TGTGCCAGCAGTAACTCGGGAAACACCATATATTTT
>-|-|TRBV4-1|TRBJ1-6|16
CASSQAPSSYNSPLHF
TGCGCCAGCAGCCAAGCCCCCAGCTCCTATAATTCACCCCTCCACTTT
>-|TRBD2|TRBV5-1|TRBJ2-1|15
CASSGAGGGYNEQFF
TGCGCCAGCAGCGGCGCGGGGGGCGGGTACAATGAGCAGTTCTTC
>-|TRBD2|TRBV5-1|TRBJ2-3|16
CASSTPSGGQADTQYF
TGCGCCAGCAGCACTCCCTCGGGGGGGCAGGCAGATACGCAGTATTTT
>-|-|TRBV27|TRBJ1-1|14
CASSSWAPNTEAFF
TGTGCCAGCAGTTCTTGGGCGCCGAACACTGAAGCTTTCTTT
>few|-|TRBV11-2|TRBJ2-5|15
CASSLGGYRVETQYF
TGTGCCAGCAGCTTAGGGGGGTACCGAGTGGAGACCCAGTACTTC
>-|-|TRBV6-9|TRBJ2-3|13
CASSSRGADTQYF
TGTGCCAGCAGTAGCAGGGGAGCAGATACGCAGTATTTT
>-|TRBD1|TRBV5-1|TRBJ2-4|15
CASSLDGTGIDIQYF
TGCGCCAGCAGCTTGGATGGGACAGGGATTGACATTCAGTACTTC
>-|-|TRBV11-3|TRBJ2-7|14
CASSLRKAGYEQYF
TGTGCCAGCAGCCTCAGGAAGGCGGGCTACGAGCAGTACTTC
>-|-|TRBV6-5|TRBJ2-7|13
CASSYSDPYEQYF
TGTGCCAGCAGTTACTCCGACCCCTACGAGCAGTACTTC
>-|-|TRBV9|TRBJ2-1|12
CASSVDYNEQFF
TGTGCCAGCAGCGTAGACTACAATGAGCAGTTCTTC
>-|-|TRBV28|TRBJ2-7|11
CASSVFYEQYF
TGTGCCAGCAGTGTCTTCTACGAGCAGTACTTC
>-|TRBD1|TRBV25-1|TRBJ1-6|15
CASRETGSYNSPLHF
TGTGCCAGCAGGGAGACAGGGTCCTATAATTCACCCCTCCACTTT
>-|-|TRBV7-2|TRBJ1-5|13
CASSQGYGQPQHF
TGTGCCAGCAGCCAAGGGTACGGTCAGCCCCAGCATTTT
>-|TRBD1|TRBV4-1|TRBJ1-2|15
CASSRDRVVNYGYTF
TGCGCCAGCAGCCGAGACAGGGTGGTCAACTATGGCTACACCTTC
>-|-|TRBV9|TRBJ2-7|14
CASSVASSSYEQYF
TGTGCCAGCAGCGTGGCCTCTAGCTCCTACGAGCAGTACTTC
>-|-|TRBV30|TRBJ2-7|12
CACQGDDYEQYF
TGTGCCTGCCAAGGGGATGACTACGAGCAGTACTTC
>few|-|TRBV13|TRBJ1-1|13
CASSLRALREAFF
TGTGCCAGCAGCTTAAGGGCTCTTAGGGAAGCTTTCTTT
>once|-|TRBV5-1|TRBJ2-7|14
CASSPTPNSYEQYF
TGCGCCAGCAGCCCCACACCGAACTCCTACGAGCAGTACTTC
>-|-|TRBV7-3|TRBJ2-5|12
CASSLDGETQYF
TGTGCCAGCAGCTTGGATGGGGAGACCCAGTACTTC
>-|-|TRBV19|TRBJ1-5|16
CASRARSGGGDQPQHF
TGTGCCAGTAGAGCTCGCTCGGGGGGCGGAGATCAGCCCCAGCATTTT
>-|TRBD1|TRBV2|TRBJ1-6|15
CASSELQGADSPLHF
TGTGCCAGCAGTGAACTGCAGGGGGCTGATTCACCCCTCCACTTT
>-|TRBD1|TRBV5-6|TRBJ1-1|18
CASSFRGQGQIRNTEAFF
TGTGCCAGCAGCTTTAGGGGACAGGGCCAAATCAGGAACACTGAAGCTTTCTTT
>-|-|TRBV7-2|TRBJ1-2|15
CASSLDSLTNYGYTF
TGTGCCAGCAGCTTAGATTCGCTTACCAACTATGGCTACACCTTC
>-|TRBD1|TRBV5-1|TRBJ1-6|16
CASSLEGTGANSPLHF
TGCGCCAGCAGCTTGGAAGGGACAGGAGCTAATTCACCCCTCCACTTT
>few|-|TRBV30|TRBJ2-1|13
CAWGASSYNEQFF
TGTGCCTGGGGGGCTAGTTCCTACAATGAGCAGTTCTTC
>few|-|TRBV5-1|TRBJ2-1|14
CASSLGTTYNEQFF
TGCGCCAGCAGCTTGGGGACTACCTACAATGAGCAGTTCTTC
>-|-|TRBV6-1|TRBJ2-1|13
CASGDNQRDEQFF
TGTGCCAGCGGGGACAACCAAAGGGATGAGCAGTTCTTC
>-|-|TRBV5-1|TRBJ2-7|13
CASSPTGSREQYF
TGCGCCAGCAGCCCTACAGGGTCGCGCGAGCAGTACTTC
>-|-|TRBV10-3|TRBJ1-1|15
CAITGREGMNTEAFF
TGTGCCATCACGGGCAGGGAGGGGATGAACACTGAAGCTTTCTTT
>-|-|TRBV2|TRBJ2-7|14
CASLKEGGPAEQYF
TGTGCCAGCCTTAAGGAAGGGGGGCCGGCCGAGCAGTACTTC
>-|TRBD1|TRBV5-6|TRBJ2-7|15
CASSLVRDRDYEQYF
TGTGCCAGCAGCTTGGTCCGGGACAGGGATTACGAGCAGTACTTC
>few|-|TRBV5-1|TRBJ2-7|13
CASSPRQPYEQYF
TGCGCCAGCAGCCCTCGTCAGCCTTACGAGCAGTACTTC
>-|-|TRBV6-5|TRBJ2-3|16
CASSYSGGTGTDTQYF
TGTGCCAGCAGTTACTCAGGGGGGACAGGCACAGATACGCAGTATTTT
>few|-|TRBV2|TRBJ2-3|17
CASSEEIELSSTDTQYF
TGTGCCAGCAGTGAAGAGATCGAACTTTCTAGCACAGATACGCAGTATTTT
>-|-|TRBV6-5|TRBJ1-2|14
CASSNAPGTIGYTF
TGTGCCAGCAGTAATGCCCCCGGGACGATCGGCTACACCTTC
>-|-|TRBV29-1|TRBJ1-1|12
CSVEKGRHEAFF
TGCAGCGTTGAAAAAGGGCGCCATGAAGCTTTCTTT
>-|-|TRBV28|TRBJ2-5|12
CASSLFRETQYF
TGTGCCAGCAGTTTATTCCGAGAGACCCAGTACTTC
>-|TRBD1|TRBV6-5|TRBJ1-2|14
CASSRDRGNYGYTF
TGTGCCAGCAGCCGGGACAGGGGGAACTATGGCTACACCTTC
>-|TRBD2|TRBV5-4|TRBJ2-5|17
CASSLVPGSGGAETQYF
TGTGCCAGCAGCTTGGTCCCGGGTAGCGGGGGGGCTGAGACCCAGTACTTC
>-|-|TRBV2|TRBJ2-3|13
CASSESGSDTQYF
TGTGCCAGCAGTGAATCGGGTTCGGATACGCAGTATTTT